This T cell receptor (beta chain) appears in the sequencing data of a study of blood T cell repertoires in COVID-19 (dated by TCRdb to the early 2020s). Concerning the study at large: Samples from collaborators originated in the United States, Italy and Spain and spanned both the acute and convalescent phases of COVID-19. The material from the prospective study consisted of cDNA or gDNA derived from T cells, B-cell-depleted T cells, or PBMCs. Samples came from the ongoing ImmuneRACE study (first 160 participants) plus 1,254 subjects from 6 global collaborators. The sample metadata nearly always contained a de-identified subject ID, COVID-19 status, age in years and sex. Subjects who had been exposed to COVID-19, were actively infected with it, or had recovered from it provided the deeply sampled blood TCRbeta repertoires that made up the dataset. HLA class I and class II types, where available, came from metadata supplied by the sample provider rather than from assay-based typing. A freely available public database, intended as a resource for researchers studying the immune response to SARS-CoV-2, is where the repertoires were released.

The collaborating institutions used their own protocols to collect whole blood in K2EDTA tubes. For TCRbeta analysis, collaborators shipped samples as frozen whole blood, isolated PBMCs, or DNA extracted from either of those sample types. Here is what the overall study found, with its caveats: The amount of clinical and demographic metadata varied by source and participant and was provided uncurated.

TCRbeta CDR3 regions were amplified from genomic DNA by means of the immunoSEQ Assay, a bias-controlled multiplex PCR. From the authors' description of their analysis: Within the assay, amplification of reference gene primers was used to estimate how many nucleated cells each sample contained. To quantify the absolute abundance of each unique TCRbeta CDR3 rearrangement, sequence reads were collapsed and filtered. For each sample, productive Simpson clonality was calculated by taking the square root of Simpson's diversity index across productive rearrangements. TCRdb mirrors the immuneACCESS table, restricted to in-frame sequences. Some clones are absent from its copies; in checked studies, under half trace to an unresolved V gene, and the reason for the others is unknown. The V and J calls and clone size come from that table; D and trimming were worked out from the DNA. A total of more than 55,000 clones appear in this sample, more than 80% of them only once. The ten largest clonotypes hold 1% to 1.5% of the sample.

Turning to this clone: No cognate antigen has been identified for it. Base-call qualities are not available, and no considerably larger clone is one nucleotide away.

Including cysteine and phenylalanine, the CDR3 has 17 amino acids. Only the CDR3 DNA stays, 51 bases, in frame from base 1. V trim: 6 bases; J trim: 4 bases; unmatched bases: 12. CDR1 and CDR2 are read off the germline V gene as SGHTA and FQGNSA. The sequence joins TRBV7-2 to TRBJ2-3; the central 11 bases match TRBD2. Sequenced input: peripheral blood. The sequence came from a woman aged 80 or over with acute or convalescent COVID-19. The nucleotide sequence is given as TGTGCCAGCAGGGCTAGGGTTAGCGGGGGGGTGGCAGATACGCAGTATTTT. Translated, this is CASRARVSGGVADTQYF.